This T cell receptor (beta chain) was captured by sequencing in a study of T cells in localized non-small cell lung cancer. Study outcomes and limitations: Longer overall survival was seen with higher T cell density measured in blood.

Clones were read by immunoSEQ multiplex PCR, and TCRdb kept only the in-frame ones, dropping some. The data hold 20,000 to 25,000 clones, with 88% observed a single time. This clone has just a few counts. The antigen is unknown. Sequenced material: peripheral blood mononuclear cells, taken before any cancer treatment. This receptor was identified in a woman between 35 and 75 years old with stage III lung adenocarcinoma.

The CDR3 reads CASSQQQGLYGYTF. In DNA form, the CDR3 reads TGCGCCAGCAGCCAACAACAGGGCCTCTATGGCTACACCTTC. The chain has TRBV4-1 and TRBJ1-2, with a weak D call TRBD1 (6 bases). Trimming removed 2 bases at V and 4 bases at J, with 11 bases between. The CDR3 length is 14 residues. Germline V lookup: CDR1 MGHRA, CDR2 YSYEKL.